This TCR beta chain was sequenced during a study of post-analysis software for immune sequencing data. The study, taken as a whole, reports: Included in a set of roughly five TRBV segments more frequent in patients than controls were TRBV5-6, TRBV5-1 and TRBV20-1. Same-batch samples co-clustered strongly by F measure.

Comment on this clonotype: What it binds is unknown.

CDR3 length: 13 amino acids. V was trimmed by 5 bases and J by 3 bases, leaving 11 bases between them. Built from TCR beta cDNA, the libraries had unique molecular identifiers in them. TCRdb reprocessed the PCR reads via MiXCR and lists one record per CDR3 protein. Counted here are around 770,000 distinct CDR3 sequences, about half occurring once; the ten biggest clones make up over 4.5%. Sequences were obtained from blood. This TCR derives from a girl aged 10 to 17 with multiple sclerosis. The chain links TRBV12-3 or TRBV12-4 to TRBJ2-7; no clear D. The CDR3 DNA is TGTGCCAGCAGTCGACATATGGGCTACGAGCAGTACTTC. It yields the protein CASSRHMGYEQYF.